This record covers a single T cell receptor beta chain. A few counts support this clonotype. Its antigen is unknown. There are no base qualities to consult, and no much larger clone falls within one base. This entry is derived from a study (dated by TCRdb to the mid-2010s). Regarding the complete study: The study examined whether tumor-infiltrating Tregs in breast cancer are drawn from blood Tregs or arise in situ by conversion from other CD4+ T cell subsets. The full study reports these points: The TCR alpha and beta sequences of tumor-infiltrating Tregs showed the greatest overlap with tumor naive CD4+ T cells, followed by blood naive CD4+ T cells. In terms of TCR gene usage, tumor memory CD4+ T cells clustered together with blood and lymph node memory CD4+ cells, as well as with lymph node naive CD4+ cells. The larger-cohort validation was restricted to a single TCR beta V-J rearrangement rather than whole repertoires.

Full-length TCR variable regions were amplified by 5' RACE PCR using constant-region reverse primers, and then by semi-nested PCR using Nested Universal Primer A. The ReliaPrep RNA Cell Miniprep System was used to extract total RNA, which was then reverse transcribed into 5'RACE-ready cDNA with the SMARTer RACE 5'/3' Kit. Multiplex adaptors were used to barcode full-length TCR alpha and beta libraries, and the barcoded libraries were sequenced on an Illumina MiSeq. In the paper's pipeline: For each of nine subset-tissue groups, sequencing data from the five patients were pooled, and the groups were then compared using unsupervised clustering of TCR gene usage. The Morisita-Horn index, with shared sequences weighted by their contribution to each repertoire, was used to calculate repertoire similarity. TCRdb reran the public reads through fastp at Q25 and MiXCR, keeping productive beta chains. Each entry merges the rows of one CDR3 protein and shows their most common DNA and genes. The V and J calls, along with clone size, are taken from TCRdb and not from the paper's own processing. For this sample there are 50,000 to 80,000 distinct CDR3 sequences; approximately 22% appear just once. The ten largest account for 2.5% to 3% of the sample.

From the cysteine up to the phenylalanine, the CDR3 has a length of 12 residues. The DNA shown is the 36-base CDR3, in frame from base 1. The germline V gene sets CDR1 to MNHNS and CDR2 to SASEGT. V and J are trimmed by 10 bases and 4 bases, and the gene matches miss 5 bases of the junction. Memory CD4+ T cells were isolated as CD4+CD45RO+CD25- cells. Tregs, naive and memory CD4+ T cells from tumor, blood and ipsilateral draining lymph nodes of a handful of breast cancer patients underwent full-length TCR alpha and beta sequencing. Tumor tissue and lymph nodes from ipsilateral axillary dissection were perfused with PBS, minced and digested with collagenase I and hyaluronidase. Ficoll density gradient centrifugation was used to isolate mononuclear cells from either lymph nodes or roughly 50 ml of peripheral blood. FACS confirmed that the sorted cell populations were more than 90% pure.

In this chain, TRBV6-1 is recombined with TRBJ1-1, with 8 junctional bases fitting TRBD1. The source of this sequence is a female donor with breast cancer. The sequenced sample consisted of memory CD4+ T cells sorted from a lymph node. The sample's cell subset or site label, in plain terms: memory CD4+ T cells, CD4+CD45RO+CD25-. The nucleotide sequence is given as TGTGCCACCAGGGGGCCTAGCACTGAAGCTTTCTTT. Translation gives CATRGPSTEAFF.